The rows below give T cell receptor beta chains drawn from one sample of a study of shared clonotypes between healthy human individuals. Profiled with immunoSEQ multiplex PCR; TCRdb holds only in-frame clones, not every one. The sample lists 2 million to 2.5 million clones, approximately 95% occurring once. The sample taken for sequencing was naive CD4+ T cells sorted from blood. These receptors all come from a young man in good health. Each CDR3 is given with its conserved first and last residue. Expanded clones are given a class, and other clones once, few, many or no size at all.

TRBV2 - CASREGQEQYF
TRBV28 - CASSLAGTGNTEAFF
TRBV9 - CASSSSKAGVRNEQFF
TRBV27 - CASSFGQGYGYTF
TRBV7-2 - CASSLYQETQYF
TRBV4-1 once CASSQEEHFSGNTIYF
TRBV4-1 once CASRLIFDSPNYGYTF
TRBV29-1 - CSVEVEKAYTEAFF
TRBV5-1 - CASSFSPGTDTQYF
TRBV10-3 - CAIRAGAQETQYF
TRBV6-5 few CASGRQGDSGNTIYF
TRBV7-2 - CASSPGTGLPVDYGYTF
TRBV5-1 - CASSLAGRGRTDTQYF
TRBV5-1 - CASSLQSGGSTDTQYF
TRBV2 - CASSERSLDGNTIYF
TRBV5-1 once CASSPSDGRIPIF
TRBV30 - CAWSVAGEAFF
TRBV11-3 - CASSSSSGPTYNEQFF
TRBV4-2 - CASSQVPGGGTQYF
TRBV11-2 - CASRGTQGVATEAFF
TRBV6-1 - CASSQIPGSQETQYF
TRBV18 - CASSPRGGLAGVYEQFF
TRBV5-1 once CASSLDSGTGNTIYF
TRBV11-2 once CASSLDAGTVSSYEQYF
TRBV7-9 - CASSLAASGKSQETQYF
TRBV12-5 - CASTLVSTDTQYF
TRBV9 - CASIRQLFTGELFF
TRBV5-1 - CASSLAGGADTQYF
TRBV6-5 - CASSATGTRQETQYF
TRBV19 - CASSPGQGAGQPQHF
TRBV11-2 - CASSLDRGGNTIYF
TRBV5-1 - CASSSGLETLAKNIQYF
TRBV4-1 - CASSRISQDFKNTGELFF
TRBV29-1 - CSVGSGGANEQFF
TRBV29-1 - CSVQGGVNTEAFF
TRBV15 - CATSTGTGVNQPQHF
TRBV29-1 once CSTRRGRETQYF
TRBV29-1 - CSVIRDRGEKLFF
TRBV5-1 - CASSGGLAGAGELFF
TRBV19 - CASSAADRGKGYTF
TRBV9 once CASRGSGANVLTF
TRBV2 - CASRTLAGSNTGELFF
TRBV7-9 - CASSLGSLVQETQYF
TRBV30 - CAWSTLLILTGGVNSPLHF
TRBV6-1 once CASSALAGGVYEQYF
TRBV19 - CASSISGNSPLHF
TRBV25-1 - CASGQGNGYTF
TRBV7-6 - CASSPNSGELFF
TRBV28 once CASLSLNEKLFF
TRBV4-3 - CASSQDSGGGSPLHF
TRBV6-1 - CASSEGYTGGPNGYTF
TRBV6-6 - CASSINYEQYF
TRBV6-5 - CASSPRQDAYEQYF
TRBV15 - CATSRAGTGIHEQYF
TRBV6-5 - CASSYRVGLETQYF
TRBV28 - CASSLGQGITEAFF
TRBV7-2 - CASSWTGSGANVLTF
TRBV28 - CASSSGTPTGNTIYF
TRBV14 - CASSQVGETQYF
TRBV18 - CASSEGQKNTEAFF